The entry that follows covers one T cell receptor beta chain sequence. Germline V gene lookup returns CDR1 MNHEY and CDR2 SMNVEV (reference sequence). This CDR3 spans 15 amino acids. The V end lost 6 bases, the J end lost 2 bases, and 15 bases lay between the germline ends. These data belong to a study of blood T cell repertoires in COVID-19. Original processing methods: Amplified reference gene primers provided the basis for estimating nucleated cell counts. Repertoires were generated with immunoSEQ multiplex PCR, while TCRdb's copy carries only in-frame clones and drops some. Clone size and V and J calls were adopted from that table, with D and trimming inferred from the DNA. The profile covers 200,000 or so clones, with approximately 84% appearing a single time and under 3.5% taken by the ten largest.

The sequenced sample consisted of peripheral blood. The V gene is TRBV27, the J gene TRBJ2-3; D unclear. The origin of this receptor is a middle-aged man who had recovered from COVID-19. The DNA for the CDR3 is TGTGCCAGCAGCCCGCAGATTCCGCCCACAGATACGCAGTATTTT. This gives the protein CASSPQIPPTDTQYF.